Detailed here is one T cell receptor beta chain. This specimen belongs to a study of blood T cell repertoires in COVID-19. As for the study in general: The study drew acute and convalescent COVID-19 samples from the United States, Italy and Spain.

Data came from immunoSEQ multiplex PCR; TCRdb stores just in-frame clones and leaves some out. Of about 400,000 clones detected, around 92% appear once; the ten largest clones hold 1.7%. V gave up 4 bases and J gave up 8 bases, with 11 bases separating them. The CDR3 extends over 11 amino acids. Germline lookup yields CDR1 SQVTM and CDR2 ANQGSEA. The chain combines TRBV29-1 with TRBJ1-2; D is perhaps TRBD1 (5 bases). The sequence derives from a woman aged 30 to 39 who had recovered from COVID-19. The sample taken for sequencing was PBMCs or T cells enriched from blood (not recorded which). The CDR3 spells CSVVGEEGYTF. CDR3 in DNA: TGCAGCGTTGTAGGGGAGGAAGGCTACACCTTC.